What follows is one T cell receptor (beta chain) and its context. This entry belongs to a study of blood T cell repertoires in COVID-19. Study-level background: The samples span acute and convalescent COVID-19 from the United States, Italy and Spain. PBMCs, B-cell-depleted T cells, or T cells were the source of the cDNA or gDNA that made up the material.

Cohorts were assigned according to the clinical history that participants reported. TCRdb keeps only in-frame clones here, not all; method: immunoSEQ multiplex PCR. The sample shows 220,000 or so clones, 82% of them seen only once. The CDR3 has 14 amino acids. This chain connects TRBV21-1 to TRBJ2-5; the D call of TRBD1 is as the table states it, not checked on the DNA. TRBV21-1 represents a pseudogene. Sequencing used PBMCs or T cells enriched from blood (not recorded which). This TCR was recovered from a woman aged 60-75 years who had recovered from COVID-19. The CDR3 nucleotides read TGTGCCAGCAGCAAAGACAGGGATCAAGAGACCCAGTACTTC. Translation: CASSKDRDQETQYF.